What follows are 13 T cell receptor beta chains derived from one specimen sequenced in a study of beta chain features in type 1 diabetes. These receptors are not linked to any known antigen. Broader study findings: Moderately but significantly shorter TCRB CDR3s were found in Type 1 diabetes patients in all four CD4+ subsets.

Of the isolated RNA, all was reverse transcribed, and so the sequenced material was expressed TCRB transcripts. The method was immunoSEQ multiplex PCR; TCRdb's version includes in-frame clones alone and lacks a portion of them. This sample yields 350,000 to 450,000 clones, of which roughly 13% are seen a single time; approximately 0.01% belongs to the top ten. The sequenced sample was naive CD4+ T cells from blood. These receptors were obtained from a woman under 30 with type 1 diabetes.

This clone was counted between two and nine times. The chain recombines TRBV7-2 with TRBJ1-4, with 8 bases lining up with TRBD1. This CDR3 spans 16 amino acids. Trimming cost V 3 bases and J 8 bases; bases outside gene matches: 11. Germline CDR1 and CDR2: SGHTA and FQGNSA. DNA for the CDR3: TGTGCCAGCAGCTTTGAGTCAGGGGGCGGTGGGGAAAAACTGTTTTTT. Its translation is CASSFESGGGGEKLFF.

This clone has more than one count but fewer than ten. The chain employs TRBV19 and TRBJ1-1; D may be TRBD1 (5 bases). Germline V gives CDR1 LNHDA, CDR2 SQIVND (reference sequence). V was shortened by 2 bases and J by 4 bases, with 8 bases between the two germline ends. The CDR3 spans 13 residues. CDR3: CASSISRGTEAFF. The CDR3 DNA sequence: TGTGCCAGTAGTATAAGTAGGGGCACTGAAGCTTTCTTT. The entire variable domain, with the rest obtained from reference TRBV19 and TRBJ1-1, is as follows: DGGITQSPKYLFRKEGQNVTLSCEQNLNHDAMYWYRQDPGQGLRLIYYSQIVNDFQKGDIAEGYSVSREKKESFPLTVTSAQKNPTAFYLCASSISRGTEAFFGQGTRLTVV.

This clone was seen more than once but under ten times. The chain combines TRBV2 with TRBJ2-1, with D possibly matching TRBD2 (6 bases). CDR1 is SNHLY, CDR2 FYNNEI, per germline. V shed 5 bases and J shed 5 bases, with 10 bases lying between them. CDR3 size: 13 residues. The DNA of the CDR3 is TGTGCCAGCAGTACGAGACTAGACAATGAGCAGTTCTTC. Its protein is CASSTRLDNEQFF.

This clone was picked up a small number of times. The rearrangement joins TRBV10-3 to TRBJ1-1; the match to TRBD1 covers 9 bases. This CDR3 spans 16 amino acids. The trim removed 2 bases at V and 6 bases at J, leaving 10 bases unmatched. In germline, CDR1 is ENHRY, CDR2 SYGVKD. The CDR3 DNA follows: TGTGCCATCAGTGAGGGGGGACAGGGAGATTTCGCTGAAGCTTTCTTT. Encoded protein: CAISEGGQGDFAEAFF.

CDR3 residues: CATSGGSMVNQPQHF. For the CDR3, the DNA is TGTGCCACCAGCGGGGGGTCCATGGTGAATCAGCCCCAGCATTTT. The V call is TRBV15, the J call TRBJ1-5; a possible D gene is TRBD1 (5 bases). There are 15 residues in the CDR3. The ends were cut back, 5 bases at V and 4 bases at J, with 15 bases in the middle. Germline CDR1 LNHNV, CDR2 YYDKDF (reference sequence). Based on the CDR3 plus reference TRBV15 and TRBJ1-5, the full variable domain is DAMVIQNPRYQVTQFGKPVTLSCSQTLNHNVMYWYQQKSSQAPKLLFHYYDKDFNNEADTPDNFQSRRPNTSFCFLDIRSPGLGDTAMYLCATSGGSMVNQPQHFGDGTRLSIL.

CDR3 amino acids: CATSRDTWASGNTIYF. In DNA form, the CDR3 reads TGTGCCACCAGCAGAGATACTTGGGCAAGTGGAAACACCATATATTTT. This chain links TRBV15 with TRBJ1-3; no firm D call. This CDR3 is 16 amino acids long. In germline, CDR1 is LNHNV, CDR2 YYDKDF (reference sequence). The V end was cut by 0 bases, the J end by 3 bases, with 12 bases between.

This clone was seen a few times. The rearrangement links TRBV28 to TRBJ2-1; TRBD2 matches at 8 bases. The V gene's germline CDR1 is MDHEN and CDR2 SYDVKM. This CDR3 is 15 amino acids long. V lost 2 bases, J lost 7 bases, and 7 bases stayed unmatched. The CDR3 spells CASSLPVAGRNEQFF. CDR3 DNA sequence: TGTGCCAGCAGTTTACCGGTAGCGGGAAGAAATGAGCAGTTCTTC.

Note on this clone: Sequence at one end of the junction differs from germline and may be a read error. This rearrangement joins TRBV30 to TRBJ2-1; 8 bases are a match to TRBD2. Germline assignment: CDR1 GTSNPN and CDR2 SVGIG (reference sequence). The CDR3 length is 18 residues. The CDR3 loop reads CAWSGTGGPRVSSNEQFF. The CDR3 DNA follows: TGTGCCTGGAGTGGAACGGGAGGGCCAAGAGTTTCCTCCAATGAGCAGTTCTTC.

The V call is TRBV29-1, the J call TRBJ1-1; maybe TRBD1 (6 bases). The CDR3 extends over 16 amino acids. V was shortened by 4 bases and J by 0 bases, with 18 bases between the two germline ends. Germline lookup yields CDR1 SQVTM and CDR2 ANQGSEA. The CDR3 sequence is CSVVWGGGRMNTEAFF. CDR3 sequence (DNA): TGCAGCGTTGTGTGGGGGGGCGGGAGGATGAACACTGAAGCTTTCTTT.

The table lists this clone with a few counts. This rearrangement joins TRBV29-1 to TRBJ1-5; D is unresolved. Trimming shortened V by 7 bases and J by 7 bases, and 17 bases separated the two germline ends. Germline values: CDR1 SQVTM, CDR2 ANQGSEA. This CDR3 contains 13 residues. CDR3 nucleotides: TGCAGCGCTCTCGGTGAGGGTGACCAGCCCCAGCATTTT. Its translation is CSALGEGDQPQHF. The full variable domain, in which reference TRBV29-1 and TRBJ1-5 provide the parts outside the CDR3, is SAVISQKPSRDICQRGTSLTIQCQVDSQVTMMFWYRQQPGQSLTLIATANQGSEATYESGFVIDKFPISRPNLTFSTLTVSNMSPEDSSIYLCSALGEGDQPQHFGDGTRLSIL.

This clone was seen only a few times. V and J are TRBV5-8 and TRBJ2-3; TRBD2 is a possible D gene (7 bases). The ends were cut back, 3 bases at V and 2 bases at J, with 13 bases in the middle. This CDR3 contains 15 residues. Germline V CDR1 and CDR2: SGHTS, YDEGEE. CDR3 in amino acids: CASSWGGDTTDTQYF. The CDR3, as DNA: TGTGCCAGCAGCTGGGGGGGGGACACCACAGATACGCAGTATTTT.

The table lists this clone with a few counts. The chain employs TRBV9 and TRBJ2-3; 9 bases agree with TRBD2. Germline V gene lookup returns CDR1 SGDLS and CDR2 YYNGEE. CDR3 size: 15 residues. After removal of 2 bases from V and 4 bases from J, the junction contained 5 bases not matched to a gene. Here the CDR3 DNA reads TGTGCCAGCAGCGTTAGCGGGAGCACAGCAGATACGCAGTATTTT. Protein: CASSVSGSTADTQYF.

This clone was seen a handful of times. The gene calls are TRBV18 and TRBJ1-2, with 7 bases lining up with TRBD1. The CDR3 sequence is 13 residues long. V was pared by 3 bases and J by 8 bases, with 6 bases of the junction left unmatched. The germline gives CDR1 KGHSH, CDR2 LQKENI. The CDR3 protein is CASSPGEGQGYTF. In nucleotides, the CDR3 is TGTGCCAGCTCACCCGGAGAGGGACAGGGCTACACCTTC.